This TCR beta chain was documented in a study of blood T cell repertoires in COVID-19. Looking at the study overall: Both acute and convalescent COVID-19 samples were obtained from the United States, Italy and Spain. Sources were T cells, B-cell-depleted T cells, or PBMCs; the material itself was cDNA or gDNA.

In the study's own analysis: Estimation of nucleated cell counts was performed using reference gene primer amplification. Profiled with immunoSEQ multiplex PCR; TCRdb holds only in-frame clones, not every one. The DNA gave D and trimming, while V, J and clone size come from that table. The data show about 240,000 clones, around 86% seen once. The CDR3 consists of 15 residues. Sequences were obtained from peripheral blood. This TCR derives from a woman between 55 and 75 years old with active or convalescent COVID-19. The rearrangement joins TRBV21-1 to TRBJ1-1; the table's TRBD1 call for D was not verified on the DNA. TRBV21-1 represents a pseudogene. CDR3 in DNA: TGTGCCAGCAGCATCACGGGACACCTGAACACTGAAGCTTTCTTT. As protein: CASSITGHLNTEAFF.